Presented here are 8 T cell receptor beta chains from one specimen sequenced in a study of cytomegalovirus exposure and HLA in healthy donors. Amplification used 60 Vbeta primers and 13 Jbeta primers. Sequencing used immunoSEQ multiplex PCR; TCRdb keeps in-frame clones, though not all of them. The table records over 150,000 clones, roughly 78% of them present only once. The sequencing input was PBMCs. These receptors all come from a middle-aged man in good health and CMV-seronegative.

This chain links TRBV5-4 with TRBJ2-5; TRBD2 matches 10 bases. Germline assignment: CDR1 SGHNT and CDR2 YYREEE (reference sequence). V shed 4 bases and J 3 bases; nucleotides not matched to a gene: 6. The CDR3 loop spans 15 amino acids. The CDR3 DNA sequence: TGTGCCAGCAGCCCTTGGACTAGCGGAGAAGAGACCCAGTACTTC. This codes for CASSPWTSGEETQYF.

The chain has TRBV6-6 and TRBJ1-1; TRBD1 might be the D (5 bases). V was clipped by 8 bases and J by 11 bases, with 21 bases between them. Per germline, CDR1 MNHNY and CDR2 SVGAGI (reference sequence). The CDR3 runs 13 residues. CDR3 sequence (DNA): TGTGCCAGCGGCACGACAGAGCCTTTACGGGCTTTCTTT. It translates to CASGTTEPLRAFF.

The chain uses TRBV28 and TRBJ1-5, with D hard to call. V gave up 2 bases and J gave up 9 bases, with 14 bases separating them. From germline, CDR1 is MDHEN and CDR2 SYDVKM. The CDR3 is 14 residues long. The CDR3 DNA is TGTGCCAGCAGTTTAATCCCTTTCGGGTGGCCCCAGCATTTT. Amino acids: CASSLIPFGWPQHF.

This rearrangement joins TRBV29-1 to TRBJ2-1; TRBD2 might be the D (5 bases). The V end lost 4 bases, the J end lost 8 bases, and 15 bases lay between the germline ends. The CDR3 consists of 13 residues. Germline V gene lookup returns CDR1 SQVTM and CDR2 ANQGSEA. DNA of the CDR3: TGCAGCGTTGGTGGTCGGGGTAAGGATGAGCAGTTCTTC. Protein sequence: CSVGGRGKDEQFF.

The J gene is TRBJ1-6, the V gene TRBV10-3; 7 positions match TRBD1. The CDR3 extends over 17 amino acids. V lost 8 bases, J lost 10 bases, and 20 bases stayed unmatched. CDR1 is ENHRY and CDR2 is SYGVKD in the germline V gene. DNA for the CDR3: TGTGCCATCTCCGGACAGGATCCTTCAAATCCGGGATCACCCCTCCACTTT. It translates to CAISGQDPSNPGSPLHF.

The chain is built from TRBV27 and TRBJ2-7; D is possibly TRBD2 (5 bases). Germline-derived CDR1 and CDR2 are MNHEY and SMNVEV (reference sequence). The germline V and J ends were trimmed by 6 bases and 3 bases, with 12 bases remaining between them. The CDR3 runs to 13 residues. This CDR3 is CASSRGRGYEQYF. CDR3 nucleotides: TGTGCCAGCAGCCGAGGGAGAGGCTACGAGCAGTACTTC.

This rearrangement joins TRBV18 to TRBJ2-7; TRBD2 aligns across 7 bases. V dropped 4 bases and J dropped 6; count of bases not matched to a gene: 6. CDR1 and CDR2 from the germline V gene are KGHSH and LQKENI. The CDR3 consists of 13 residues. CDR3 residues: CASSRGREGEQYF. In nucleotides, the CDR3 is TGTGCCAGCTCACGAGGGAGGGAGGGCGAGCAGTACTTC.

The V and J genes are TRBV6-5 and TRBJ2-2; possibly TRBD2 for D (6 bases). Per germline, CDR1 MNHEY and CDR2 SVGAGI. The CDR3 totals 16 residues. The V end was cut by 0 bases, the J end by 2 bases, with 10 bases between. In DNA form, the CDR3 reads TGTGCCAGCAGTTACTCGCGGGGCAGCAACACCGGGGAGCTGTTTTTT. Its protein product is CASSYSRGSNTGELFF.